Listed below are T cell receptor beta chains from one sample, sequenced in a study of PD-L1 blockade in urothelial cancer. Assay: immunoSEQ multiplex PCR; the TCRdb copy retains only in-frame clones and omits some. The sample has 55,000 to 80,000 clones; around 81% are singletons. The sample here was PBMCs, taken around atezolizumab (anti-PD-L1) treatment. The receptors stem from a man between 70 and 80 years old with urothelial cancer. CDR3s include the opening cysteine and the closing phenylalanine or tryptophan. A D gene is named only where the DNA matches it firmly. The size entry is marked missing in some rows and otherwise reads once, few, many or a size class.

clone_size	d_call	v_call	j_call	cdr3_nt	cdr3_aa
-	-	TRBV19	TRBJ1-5	TGTGCCAGTAGTACCCATCTCTCTCGGAGCAATCAGCCCCAGCATTTT	CASSTHLSRSNQPQHF
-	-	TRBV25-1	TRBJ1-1	TGTGCCAGCAGCGACAGCTTGAACACTGAAGCTTTCTTT	CASSDSLNTEAFF
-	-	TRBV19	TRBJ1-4	TGTGCCAGTAGTGTCGGTACGGCTAATGAAAAACTGTTTTTT	CASSVGTANEKLFF
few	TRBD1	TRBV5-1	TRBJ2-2	TGCGCCAGCAGCCCCACCGGGACAGGGGGGACCGGGGAGCTGTTTTTT	CASSPTGTGGTGELFF
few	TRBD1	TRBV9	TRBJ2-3	TGTGCCAGCAGCGTAGATGGGACAGACACAGATACGCAGTATTTT	CASSVDGTDTDTQYF
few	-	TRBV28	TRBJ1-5	TGTGCCAGCAGTGCGCGCGGGGGGGGAGTTCAGCCCCAGCATTTT	CASSARGGGVQPQHF
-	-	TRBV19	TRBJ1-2	TGTGCCAGTAGTACCGCCGGGGGAGTCCTCTATGGCTACACCTTC	CASSTAGGVLYGYTF
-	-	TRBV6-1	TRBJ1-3	TGTGCCAGCAGTGACCCACAGGGCCCCTCTGGAAACACCATATATTTT	CASSDPQGPSGNTIYF
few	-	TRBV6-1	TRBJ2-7	TGTGCCAGCACTCTGGAAGAGGGCTACGAGCAGTACTTC	CASTLEEGYEQYF
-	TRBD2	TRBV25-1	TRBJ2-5	TGTGCCAGCAGTGAGTTTAGCGGGGGTCAAGAGACCCAGTACTTC	CASSEFSGGQETQYF
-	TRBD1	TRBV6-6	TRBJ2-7	TGTGCCAGCAGTTCGGACAGGGGGGGTAACGAGCAGTACTTC	CASSSDRGGNEQYF
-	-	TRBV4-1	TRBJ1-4	TGCGCCAGCAGCCAACTGTTGGGGGGGAAACTGTTTTTT	CASSQLLGGKLFF
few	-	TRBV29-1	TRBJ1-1	TGCAGCGTTGAATCCGGGGCTGAAGCTTTCTTT	CSVESGAEAFF
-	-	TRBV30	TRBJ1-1	TGTGCCTGGGGTGTACAGGGGAACACTGAAGCTTTCTTT	CAWGVQGNTEAFF
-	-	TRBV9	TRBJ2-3	TGTGCCAGCAGCGTAGTTGACGGGTCGGAAGATACGCAGTATTTT	CASSVVDGSEDTQYF
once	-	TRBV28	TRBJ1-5	TGTGCCAGCAGTCCCCTATCTCAGCCCCAGCATTTT	CASSPLSQPQHF
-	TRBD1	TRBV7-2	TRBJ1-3	TGTGCCAGCAGCTTACGGACAGGCTCTGGAAACACCATATATTTT	CASSLRTGSGNTIYF
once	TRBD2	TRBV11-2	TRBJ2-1	TGTGCCAGCAGCTCTCTCCAGCGGGAAAGCTCCTACAATGAGCAGTTCTTC	CASSSLQRESSYNEQFF
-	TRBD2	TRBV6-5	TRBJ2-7	TGTGCCAGCTCGGCTAGCGGGAGTTGGTTCTACGAGCAGTACTTC	CASSASGSWFYEQYF
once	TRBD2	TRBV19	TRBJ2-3	TGTGCCAGTAGTATTCCAAGCGGGAGGGCAGAAGATACGCAGTATTTT	CASSIPSGRAEDTQYF
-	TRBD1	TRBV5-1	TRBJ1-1	TGCGCCAGCAGCTTGGGAGGGACAGGGGACACTGAAGCTTTCTTT	CASSLGGTGDTEAFF
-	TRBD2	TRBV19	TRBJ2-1	TGTGCCAGTAGTATAGGGTGGACTAGCGGGGCCCAATCCTACAATGAGCAGTTCTTC	CASSIGWTSGAQSYNEQFF
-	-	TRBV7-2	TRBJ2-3	TGTGCCAGCAGCTGGGGGGGGCTAGCAGGAGATACGCAGTATTTT	CASSWGGLAGDTQYF
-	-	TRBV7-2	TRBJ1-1	TGTGCCAGCAGCTTACAGGGGACCAACACTGAAGCTTTCTTT	CASSLQGTNTEAFF